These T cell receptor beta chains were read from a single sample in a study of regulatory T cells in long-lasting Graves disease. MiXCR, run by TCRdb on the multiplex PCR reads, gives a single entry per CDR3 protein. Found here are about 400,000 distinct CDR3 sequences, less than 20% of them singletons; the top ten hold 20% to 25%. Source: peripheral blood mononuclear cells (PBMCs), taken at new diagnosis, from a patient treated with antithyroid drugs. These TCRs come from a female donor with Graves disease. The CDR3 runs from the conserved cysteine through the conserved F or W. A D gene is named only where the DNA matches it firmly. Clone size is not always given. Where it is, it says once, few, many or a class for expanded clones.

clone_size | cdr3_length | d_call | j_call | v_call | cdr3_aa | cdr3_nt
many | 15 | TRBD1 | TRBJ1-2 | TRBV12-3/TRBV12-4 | CASTLRQGVSYGYTF | TGTGCCAGCACCCTTCGACAGGGCGTTAGCTATGGCTACACCTTC
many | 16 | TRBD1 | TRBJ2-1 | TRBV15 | CATSRVSGTAYNEQFF | TGTGCCACCAGCAGAGTTTCCGGGACAGCCTACAATGAGCAGTTCTTC
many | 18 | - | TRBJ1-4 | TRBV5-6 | CASSSTRRGLDTNEKLFF | TGTGCCAGCAGCTCTACCCGACGGGGGCTGGACACTAATGAAAAACTGTTTTTT
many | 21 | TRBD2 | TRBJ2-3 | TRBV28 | CASSFRIGTSGMIQDTDTQYF | TGTGCCAGCAGTTTCCGCATTGGGACTAGCGGGATGATTCAAGATACAGATACGCAGTATTTT
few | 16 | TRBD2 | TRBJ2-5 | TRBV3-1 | CASSQDRGLAMETQYF | TGTGCCAGCAGCCAAGATAGGGGACTAGCGATGGAGACCCAGTACTTC
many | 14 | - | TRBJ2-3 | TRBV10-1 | CASTPAVGTDTQYF | TGCGCCAGCACTCCAGCGGTGGGCACAGATACGCAGTATTTT
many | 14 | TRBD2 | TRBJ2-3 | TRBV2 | CASRETAGGNTQYF | TGTGCCAGCAGGGAGACGGCGGGAGGCAATACGCAGTATTTT
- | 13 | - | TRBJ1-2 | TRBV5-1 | CASSFPGGYGYTF | TGCGCCAGCAGCTTCCCGGGGGGCTATGGCTACACCTTC
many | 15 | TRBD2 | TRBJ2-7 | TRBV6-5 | CASSYDLRGSYEQYF | TGTGCCAGCAGTTACGATCTGCGGGGGTCCTACGAGCAGTACTTC
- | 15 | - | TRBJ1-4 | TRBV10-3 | CATRLDVVAGEKLFF | TGTGCCACCCGACTTGACGTAGTAGCGGGTGAAAAACTGTTTTTT
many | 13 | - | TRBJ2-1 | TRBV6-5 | CASSYSPYNEQFF | TGTGCCAGCAGTTACTCCCCCTACAATGAGCAGTTCTTC
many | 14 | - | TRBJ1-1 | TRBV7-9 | CASSYGTMNTEAFF | TGTGCCAGCAGCTACGGGACAATGAACACTGAAGCTTTCTTT
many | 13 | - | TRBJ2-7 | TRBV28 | CASNSKNGLPLAF | TGTGCCAGCAACTCAAAAAACGGGCTCCCCCTCGCGTTC
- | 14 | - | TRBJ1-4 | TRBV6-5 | CASSYAGGREKLFF | TGTGCCAGCAGTTACGCTGGAGGAAGAGAAAAACTGTTTTTT
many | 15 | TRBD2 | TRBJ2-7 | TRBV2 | CASSTIRTSWYEQYF | TGTGCCAGCAGCACTATACGGACTAGCTGGTATGAGCAGTACTTC
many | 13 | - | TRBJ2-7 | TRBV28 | CASSKLTAYEQYF | TGTGCCAGCAGTAAACTTACTGCCTACGAGCAGTACTTC
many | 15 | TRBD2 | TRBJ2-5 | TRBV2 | CASSEDSGGEETQYF | TGTGCCAGCAGTGAAGACAGCGGGGGGGAGGAGACCCAGTACTTC
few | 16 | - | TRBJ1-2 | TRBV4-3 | CASSQDWGTSNYGYTF | TGCGCCAGCAGCCAAGATTGGGGGACGTCTAACTATGGCTACACCTTC
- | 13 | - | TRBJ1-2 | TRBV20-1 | CSPGGRPGYGYTF | TGCAGCCCGGGGGGGAGGCCGGGTTATGGCTACACCTTC
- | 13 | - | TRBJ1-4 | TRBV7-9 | CASSFFELEKLFF | TGTGCCAGCAGCTTCTTTGAACTCGAAAAACTGTTTTTT
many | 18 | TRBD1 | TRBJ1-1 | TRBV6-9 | CASSYSDRGPAGDTEAFF | TGTGCCAGCAGTTATTCCGACAGGGGGCCGGCAGGAGACACTGAAGCTTTCTTT
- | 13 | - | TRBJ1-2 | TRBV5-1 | CASSVPGPGSYTF | TGTGCCAGCAGCGTCCCCGGGCCGGGTAGCTACACCTTC
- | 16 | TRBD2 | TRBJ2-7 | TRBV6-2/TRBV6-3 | CASSYSTSGSAYEQYF | TGTGCCAGCAGTTACTCGACTAGCGGGTCGGCCTACGAGCAGTACTTC
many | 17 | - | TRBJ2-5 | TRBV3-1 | CASSPRIDWAREETQYF | TGTGCCAGCAGCCCCCGGATAGACTGGGCGAGAGAAGAGACCCAGTACTTC
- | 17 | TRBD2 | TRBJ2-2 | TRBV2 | CASSSLAGGRPTGEQFF | TGTGCCAGCAGTTCCTTAGCGGGAGGGCGTCCCACCGGGGAGCAGTTTTTT
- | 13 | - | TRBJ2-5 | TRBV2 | CASSEGGVRTQYF | TGTGCCAGCAGTGAAGGGGGGGTGAGGACCCAGTACTTC
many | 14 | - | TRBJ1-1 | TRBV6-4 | CASSDTHMNTEAFF | TGTGCCAGCAGTGACACTCACATGAACACTGAAGCTTTCTTT
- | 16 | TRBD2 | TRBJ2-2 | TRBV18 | CASSPEGLGNTGELFF | TGTGCCAGCTCACCGGAGGGACTAGGGAACACCGGGGAGCTGTTTTTT
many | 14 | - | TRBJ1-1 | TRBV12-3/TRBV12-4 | CASSFGGSFTEAFF | TGTGCCAGCAGTTTCGGGGGGTCGTTCACTGAAGCTTTCTTT
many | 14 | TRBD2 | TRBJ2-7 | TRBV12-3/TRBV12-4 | CASSFTLAGYEQYF | TGTGCCAGCAGTTTTACCCTAGCGGGTTACGAGCAGTACTTC
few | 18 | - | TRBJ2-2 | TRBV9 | CASSVEGLNRENTGELFF | TGTGCCAGCAGCGTAGAAGGTTTGAACAGGGAGAACACCGGGGAGCTGTTTTTT
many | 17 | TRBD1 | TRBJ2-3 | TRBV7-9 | CASSSKPQGVFSDTQYF | TGTGCCAGCAGCTCCAAGCCGCAGGGGGTTTTTTCGGATACGCAGTATTTT
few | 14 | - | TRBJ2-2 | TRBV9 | CASSVGGTTGELFF | TGTGCCAGCAGCGTAGGCGGGACCACCGGGGAGCTGTTTTTT
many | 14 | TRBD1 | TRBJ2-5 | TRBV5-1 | CASSESTGGETQYF | TGTGCCAGCAGCGAAAGTACAGGGGGAGAGACCCAGTACTTC
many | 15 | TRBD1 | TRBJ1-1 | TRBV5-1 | CASSLGQGGTTEAFF | TGCGCCAGCAGCTTGGGACAGGGTGGGACCACTGAAGCTTTCTTT
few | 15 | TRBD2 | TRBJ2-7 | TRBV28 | CASSSLGTSAYEQYF | TGTGCCAGCTCGTCTCTCGGGACTAGCGCCTACGAGCAGTACTTC
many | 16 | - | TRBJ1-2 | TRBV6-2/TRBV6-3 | CASSYGTAESIYGYTF | TGTGCCAGCAGTTACGGTACGGCAGAGAGTATTTATGGCTACACCTTC
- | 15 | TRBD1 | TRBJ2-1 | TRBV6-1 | CASIHTGQGYNEQFF | TGTGCCAGCATCCACACGGGACAGGGGTACAATGAGCAGTTCTTC
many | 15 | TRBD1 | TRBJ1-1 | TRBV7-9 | CASSLDRGLSTEAFF | TGTGCCAGCAGCTTAGACAGGGGGCTGAGCACTGAAGCTTTCTTT
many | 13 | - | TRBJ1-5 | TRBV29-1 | CSVEGGPGQPQHF | TGCAGCGTTGAAGGGGGTCCGGGTCAGCCCCAGCATTTT
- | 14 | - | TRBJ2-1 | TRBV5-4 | CASSLWGGGGEQFF | TGTGCCAGCAGCTTATGGGGGGGGGGCGGTGAGCAGTTCTTC
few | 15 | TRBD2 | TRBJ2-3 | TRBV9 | CASSSTGSGGDTQYF | TGTGCCAGCAGCTCGACGGGTAGCGGGGGGGATACGCAGTATTTT
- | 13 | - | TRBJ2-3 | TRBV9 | CASSVAHRATQYF | TGTGCCAGCAGCGTAGCTCATAGGGCGACGCAGTATTTT
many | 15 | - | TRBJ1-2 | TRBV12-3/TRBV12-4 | CASSLSPNRVGGYTF | TGTGCCAGCAGTTTGTCGCCCAACAGGGTTGGTGGCTACACCTTC
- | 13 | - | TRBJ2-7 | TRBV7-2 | CASSTYNTYEQYF | TGTGCCAGCAGCACATACAACACCTACGAGCAGTACTTC
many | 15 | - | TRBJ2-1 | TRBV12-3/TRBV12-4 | CASGLGLSVYNEQFF | TGTGCCAGCGGGTTGGGCCTCTCGGTCTACAATGAGCAGTTCTTC
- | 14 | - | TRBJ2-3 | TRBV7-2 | CASSSRRAPDTQYF | TGTGCCAGCAGCTCCCGGAGGGCCCCAGATACGCAGTATTTT
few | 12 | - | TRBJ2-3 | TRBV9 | CASSPSRDTQYF | TGTGCCAGCAGCCCGAGCAGGGATACGCAGTATTTT
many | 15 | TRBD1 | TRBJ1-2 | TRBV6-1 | CASRYTGGASYGYTF | TGTGCCAGCAGGTATACAGGGGGCGCGAGCTATGGCTACACCTTC
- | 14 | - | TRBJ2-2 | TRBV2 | CASTFGAGNGELFF | TGTGCCAGCACCTTCGGGGCAGGGAACGGGGAGCTGTTTTTT
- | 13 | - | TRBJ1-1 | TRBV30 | CAWSLPPGTEAFF | TGTGCCTGGAGCTTGCCCCCAGGCACTGAAGCTTTCTTT
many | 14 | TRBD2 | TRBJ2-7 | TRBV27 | CASRAGTSPNEQYF | TGTGCCAGCAGAGCCGGGACTAGCCCGAACGAGCAGTACTTC